This T cell receptor beta chain was found in a study of cytomegalovirus exposure and HLA in healthy donors. The CDR3 contains 15 residues. CDR1 and CDR2 from the germline V gene are SGHTA and FQGNSA. Trimming stripped 4 bases from V and 0 bases from J, with 13 bases between. Points from the study as a whole: Presence/absence analyses rested on an assumption that sequencing depth was roughly uniform across donors. In a later analysis, several top co-occurrence clusters appeared linked to parvovirus B19, influenza, CMV and Epstein-Barr virus.

PCR primers comprised 60 Vbeta and 13 Jbeta primers. Repertoires were generated with immunoSEQ multiplex PCR, while TCRdb's copy carries only in-frame clones and drops some. The table has some 250,000 clones, about 81% seen once. This clone was picked up one time. Its antigen is currently unknown. The rearrangement uses TRBV7-2 and TRBJ2-7; tentative D call: TRBD2 (7 bases). The material sequenced was PBMCs. The TCR comes from a woman aged 40 to 50 in good health and CMV-seropositive. CDR3 loop: CASSSWGGLSYEQYF. CDR3 nucleotide sequence: TGTGCCAGCAGCTCCTGGGGGGGCCTCTCCTACGAGCAGTACTTC. The full variable domain, with the rest looked up from reference TRBV7-2 and TRBJ2-7, is GAGVSQSPSNKVTEKGKDVELRCDPISGHTALYWYRQSLGQGLEFLIYFQGNSAPDKSGLPSDRFSAERTGGSVSTLTIQRTQQEDSAVYLCASSSWGGLSYEQYFGPGTRLTVT.